The 5 T cell receptor beta chains below come from one sample, sequenced in a study of tumor and adjacent non-tumor tissue in lung cancer. TCRbeta libraries were built with three rounds of nested PCR, modified from ARM-PCR. MiXCR, run by TCRdb on the multiplex PCR reads, gives a single entry per CDR3 protein. The table has around 80,000 distinct CDR3 sequences, roughly 80% seen once. This sample's RNA came from whole unsorted tissue. The normal lung tissue was taken more than 3 cm from the tumor edge. The sample comprised distant non-tumor lung tissue. The receptors stem from a man in his 60s with non-small cell lung cancer.

Points on this clonotype: The conserved phenylalanine or tryptophan normally closing the CDR3 is absent here, so this likely arose from a read error. The gene calls are TRBV11-2 and TRBJ2-6; D not resolved. The CDR3 loop spans 14 amino acids. Germline CDR1 reads SGHAT; CDR2 reads FQNNGV. In DNA form, the CDR3 reads TGTGCCAGCAGTCCTATTCCTGGGACCAACGTCCTGACTCTC. Protein product: CASSPIPGTNVLTL.

The V gene is TRBV20-1, the J gene TRBJ1-5; D remains unclear. In germline, CDR1 is DFQATT, CDR2 SNEGSKA (reference sequence). V lost 6 bases and J lost 3, with 12 bases in between. The CDR3 covers 13 residues. The CDR3 loop reads CSACGGDNQPQHF. For the CDR3, the DNA is TGCAGTGCCTGCGGAGGTGACAATCAGCCCCAGCATTTT.

In the case of this clonotype: Mismatch with germline at one junction end may stem from a read error. V is TRBV10-1 and J is TRBJ1-1, with D possibly matching TRBD1 (6 bases). From germline, CDR1 is WNHNN and CDR2 SYGVQD (reference sequence). The CDR3 covers 14 residues. The CDR3 DNA reads TGCACCAGCAGTGAGTTGAGGGGGGGTCCTGAAGCTTTCTTT. This translates into CTSSELRGGPEAFF.

On this clonotype itself: A read error may account for a junction end that differs from germline. The chain links TRBV7-8 to TRBJ2-2; D is possibly TRBD1 (5 bases). CDR1 and CDR2 from the germline V gene are SGHVS and FQNEAQ. The CDR3 runs to 14 residues. DNA for the CDR3: TGTGGCAGCAGGGTGCACAGAAATACCGGGGAGCTGTTTTTT. Its protein product is CGSRVHRNTGELFF.

In regard to this clonotype: One junction end does not reproduce the germline sequence, and a read error may be involved. The J gene is TRBJ2-5, the V gene TRBV5-4, with 7 nucleotides matching TRBD2. The CDR3 has 15 residues. Germline-derived CDR1 and CDR2 are SGHNT and YYREEE (reference sequence). The CDR3 reads CASSLASSGQETQRF. CDR3 in DNA: TGTGCCAGCAGCTTGGCGTCTAGCGGACAAGAGACCCAGCGCTTC.